This T cell receptor beta chain was sequenced in a study of breast tumors, draining lymph nodes, adjacent tissues. This clonotype was counted once. Its matching antigen is unknown. From the multiplex PCR reads, TCRdb called clonotypes with MiXCR, one entry per CDR3 protein. The table has some 47,000 distinct CDR3 sequences, roughly 41% seen once. From germline, CDR1 is LGHNA and CDR2 YNFKEQ. Germline trimming cut 1 base from V and 4 bases from J; bases unmatched to any gene: 3. This CDR3 region has 15 residues. Overall study results and limits: Tumors had less TCR diversity than lymph nodes, more than nontumor tissue. The data were judged consistent with most tumor T cells coming from lymph node and expanding in tumor. Luminal-like breast cancer showed significantly higher tumor–nontumor repertoire similarity than basal-like.

Specimen: breast tumor tissue. The source of this sequence is a female donor with breast cancer. Some clones in this sample may be carry-over from other donors' samples. V is TRBV4-2 and J is TRBJ2-2, with 7 bases lining up with TRBD1. CDR3 nucleotide sequence: TGTGCCAGCAGCCAAGGACAGGGCTTCACCGGGGAGCTGTTTTTT. Its protein is CASSQGQGFTGELFF.